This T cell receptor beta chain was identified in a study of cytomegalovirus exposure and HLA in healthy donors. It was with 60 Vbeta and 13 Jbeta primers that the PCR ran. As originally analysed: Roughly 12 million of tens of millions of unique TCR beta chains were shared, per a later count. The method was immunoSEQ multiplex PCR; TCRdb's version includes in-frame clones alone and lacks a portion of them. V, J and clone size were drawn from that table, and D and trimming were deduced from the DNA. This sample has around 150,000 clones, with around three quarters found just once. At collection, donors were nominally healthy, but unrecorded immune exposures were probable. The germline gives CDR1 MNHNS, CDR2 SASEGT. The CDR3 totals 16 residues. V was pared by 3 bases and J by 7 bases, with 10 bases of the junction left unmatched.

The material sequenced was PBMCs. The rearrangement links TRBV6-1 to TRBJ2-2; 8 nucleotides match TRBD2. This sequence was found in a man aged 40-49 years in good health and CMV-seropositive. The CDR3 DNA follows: TGTGCCAGCAGTGACCAGGGGCGGGGGGTCAACGGGGAGCTGTTTTTT. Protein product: CASSDQGRGVNGELFF.